Listed here is a single T cell receptor beta chain. Only in-frame clones appear in the TCRdb table, and some are missing; sequencing was by immunoSEQ multiplex PCR. This sample has 150,000 or so clones, with over 80% found just once. The sample comes from a study of blood T cell repertoires in COVID-19. Study in general: Whether acute or convalescent, the COVID-19 samples came from the United States, Italy and Spain. Sample material is recorded as cDNA or gDNA derived from T cells, B-cell-depleted T cells, or PBMCs.

V shed 9 bases and J shed 0 bases, with 12 bases lying between them. This CDR3 is built from 14 residues. Germline CDR1 reads KGHDR; CDR2 reads SFDVKD. Source material: peripheral blood. The chain combines TRBV24-1 with TRBJ2-3, with D possibly matching TRBD2 (5 bases). The receptor comes from a woman in her 50s with acute or convalescent COVID-19. CDR3 nucleotide sequence: TGTGCCACCTCGGACGGGGATAGCACAGATACGCAGTATTTT. Its protein product is CATSDGDSTDTQYF.